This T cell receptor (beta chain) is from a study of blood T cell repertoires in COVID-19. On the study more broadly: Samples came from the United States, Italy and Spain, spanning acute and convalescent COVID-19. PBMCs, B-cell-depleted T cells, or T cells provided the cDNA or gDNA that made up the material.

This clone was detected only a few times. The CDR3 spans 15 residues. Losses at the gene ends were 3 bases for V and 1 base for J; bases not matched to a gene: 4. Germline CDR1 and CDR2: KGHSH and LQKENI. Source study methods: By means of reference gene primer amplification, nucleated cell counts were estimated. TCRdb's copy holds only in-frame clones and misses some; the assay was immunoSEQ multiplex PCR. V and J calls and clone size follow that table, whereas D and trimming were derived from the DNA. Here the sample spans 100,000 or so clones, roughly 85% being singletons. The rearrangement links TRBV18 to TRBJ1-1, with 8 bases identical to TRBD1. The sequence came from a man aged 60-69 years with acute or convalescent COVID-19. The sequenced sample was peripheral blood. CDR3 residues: CASSPMTGANTEAFF. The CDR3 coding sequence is TGTGCCAGCTCACCTATGACAGGGGCGAACACTGAAGCTTTCTTT.